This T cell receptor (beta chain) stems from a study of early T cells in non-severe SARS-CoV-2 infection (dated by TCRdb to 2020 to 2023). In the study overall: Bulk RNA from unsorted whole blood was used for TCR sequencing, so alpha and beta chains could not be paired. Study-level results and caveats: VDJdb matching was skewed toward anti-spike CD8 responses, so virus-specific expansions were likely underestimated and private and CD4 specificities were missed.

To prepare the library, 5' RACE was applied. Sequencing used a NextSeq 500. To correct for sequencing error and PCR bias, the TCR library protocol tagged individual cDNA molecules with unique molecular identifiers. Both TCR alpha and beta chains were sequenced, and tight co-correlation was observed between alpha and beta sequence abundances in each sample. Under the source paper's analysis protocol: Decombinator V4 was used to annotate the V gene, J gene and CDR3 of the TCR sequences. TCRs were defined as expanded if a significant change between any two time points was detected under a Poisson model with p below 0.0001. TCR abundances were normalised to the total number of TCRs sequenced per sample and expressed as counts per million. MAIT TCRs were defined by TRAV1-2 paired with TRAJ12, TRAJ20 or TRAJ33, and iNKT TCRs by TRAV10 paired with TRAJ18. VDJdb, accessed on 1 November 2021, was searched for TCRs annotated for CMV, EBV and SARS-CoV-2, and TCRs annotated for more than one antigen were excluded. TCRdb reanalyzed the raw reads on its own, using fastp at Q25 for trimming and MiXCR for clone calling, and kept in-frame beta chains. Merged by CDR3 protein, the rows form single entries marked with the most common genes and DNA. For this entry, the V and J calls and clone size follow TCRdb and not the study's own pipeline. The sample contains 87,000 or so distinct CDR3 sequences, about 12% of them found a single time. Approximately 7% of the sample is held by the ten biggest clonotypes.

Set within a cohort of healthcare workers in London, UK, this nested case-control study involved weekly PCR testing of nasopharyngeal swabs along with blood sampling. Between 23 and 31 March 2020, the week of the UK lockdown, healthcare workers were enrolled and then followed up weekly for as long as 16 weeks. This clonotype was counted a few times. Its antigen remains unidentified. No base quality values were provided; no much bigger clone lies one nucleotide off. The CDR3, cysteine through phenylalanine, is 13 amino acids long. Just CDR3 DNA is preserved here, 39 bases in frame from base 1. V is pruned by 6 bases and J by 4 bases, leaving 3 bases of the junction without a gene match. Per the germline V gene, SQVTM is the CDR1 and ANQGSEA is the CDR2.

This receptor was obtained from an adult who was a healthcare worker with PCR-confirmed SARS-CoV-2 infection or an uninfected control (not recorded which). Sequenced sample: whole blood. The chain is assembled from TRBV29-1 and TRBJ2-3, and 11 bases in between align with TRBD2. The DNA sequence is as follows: TGCAGCGTCACTAGCGGGAGCGCAGATACGCAGTATTTT. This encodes CSVTSGSADTQYF.